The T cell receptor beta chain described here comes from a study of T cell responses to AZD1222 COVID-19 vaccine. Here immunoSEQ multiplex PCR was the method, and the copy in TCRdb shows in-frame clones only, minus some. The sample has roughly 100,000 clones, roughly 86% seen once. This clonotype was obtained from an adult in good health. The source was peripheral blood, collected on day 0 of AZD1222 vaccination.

Here the CDR3 DNA reads TGTGCCAGCTGTAATAGGGTCAACGTCCTGACTTTC. Translated, it gives CASCNRVNVLTF. The chain recombines TRBV25-1 with TRBJ2-6, with D unresolved. Germline CDR1 and CDR2: MGHDK and SYGVNS. The CDR3 loop spans 12 amino acids. V was pared by 8 bases and J by 9 bases, with 11 bases between.